A single sample is the source of the 22 T cell receptor beta chains below, sequenced in a study of cytomegalovirus exposure and HLA in healthy donors. The PCR made use of 60 Vbeta and 13 Jbeta primers. Here immunoSEQ multiplex PCR was the method, and the copy in TCRdb shows in-frame clones only, minus some. The top ten hold approximately 1.2% of the sample, which has about 150,000 clones, 65% to 85% seen once. Input material: PBMCs. These receptors were collected from a man aged 45-65 years in good health and CMV-seropositive.

This clone showed up just once. V and J are TRBV11-2 and TRBJ1-2; D call uncertain. Germline lookup yields CDR1 SGHAT and CDR2 FQNNGV. The CDR3 consists of 15 residues. V lost 5 bases, J lost 2 bases, and 15 bases lay in between. CDR3 DNA: TGTGCCAGCAGCCGGACTACCGACAAAAACTATGGCTACACCTTC. Its protein product is CASSRTTDKNYGYTF.

The rearrangement uses TRBV5-6 and TRBJ2-2; 7 bases are a match to TRBD1. Germline CDR1 SGHDT, CDR2 YYEEEE. V lost 4 bases, J lost 1 base, and 7 bases stayed unmatched. The CDR3 length is 16 residues. The CDR3 sequence: CASSVTGVLNTGELFF. The DNA of the CDR3 is TGTGCCAGCAGCGTTACAGGGGTTTTGAACACCGGGGAGCTGTTTTTT. The full variable domain, rest sourced from reference TRBV5-6 and TRBJ2-2, is DAGVTQSPTHLIKTRGQQVTLRCSPKSGHDTVSWYQQALGQGPQFIFQYYEEEERQRGNFPDRFSGHQFPNYSSELNVNALLLGDSALYLCASSVTGVLNTGELFFGEGSRLTVL.

The rearrangement joins TRBV2 to TRBJ1-1; no clear D gene. Deletions cut 10 bases from V and 1 base from J, with 13 bases between. CDR3 length: 13 residues. Germline V gene lookup returns CDR1 SNHLY and CDR2 FYNNEI. CDR3 in amino acids: CAIQWEGNTEAFF. CDR3 nucleotide sequence: TGTGCCATCCAGTGGGAGGGGAACACTGAAGCTTTCTTT.

This chain connects TRBV7-9 to TRBJ2-3; TRBD2 aligns across 8 bases. Unmatched junction bases numbered 5, after V lost 5 bases and J lost 1 base. CDR3 length: 15 residues. Per germline, CDR1 SEHNR and CDR2 FQNEAQ (reference sequence). The CDR3 protein is CASSLTSARTDTQYF. Here the CDR3 DNA reads TGTGCCAGCAGCCTGACTAGCGCGCGCACAGATACGCAGTATTTT.

V gene TRBV6-5 combines with J gene TRBJ2-1, with 9 bases identical to TRBD2. There are 16 residues in the CDR3. Germline V gene lookup returns CDR1 MNHEY and CDR2 SVGAGI. The J segment lost 6 bases and the V segment lost 0 bases, leaving 6 bases of the junction unmatched. This chain's CDR3 is CASSYSRRGGRNEQFF. DNA of the CDR3: TGTGCCAGCAGTTACTCCAGGCGGGGGGGTCGCAATGAGCAGTTCTTC.

This chain connects TRBV4-2 to TRBJ2-1, with TRBD2 matching 8 bases. This CDR3 spans 15 amino acids. From germline, CDR1 is LGHNA and CDR2 YNFKEQ. V lost 4 bases and J lost 1; bases outside the gene matches: 3. The CDR3 DNA sequence: TGTGCCAGCAGCCCTACTAGCGGATCCTACAATGAGCAGTTCTTC. As protein: CASSPTSGSYNEQFF.

CDR3 loop: CASSESLLSGPYEQYF. CDR3 coding DNA: TGTGCCAGCAGCGAATCCCTCCTGAGCGGGCCCTACGAGCAGTACTTC. V usage is TRBV7-8 and J usage is TRBJ2-7; possibly TRBD2 for D (6 bases). This CDR3 comprises 16 residues. Deletions cut 5 bases from V and 2 bases from J, with 19 bases between. The V gene's germline CDR1 is SGHVS and CDR2 FQNEAQ.

The genes are TRBV7-2 and TRBJ2-2; D is perhaps TRBD1 (5 bases). The CDR3 contains 15 residues. The germline V gene encodes CDR1 SGHTA and CDR2 FQGNSA. The V and J ends lost 5 bases and 4 bases respectively, with 14 bases between them. The CDR3, as DNA: TGTGCCAGCAGCCTCCGAAGGACATCCACCGGGGAGCTGTTTTTT. This gives the protein CASSLRRTSTGELFF.

The chain is built from TRBV28 and TRBJ2-3, with D uncertain. In germline, CDR1 is MDHEN, CDR2 SYDVKM. CDR3 length: 13 amino acids. With 1 base removed from V and 7 bases from J, the gap between germline ends came to 9 bases. DNA of the CDR3: TGTGCCAGCAGTTTATTAGCCGTAAATACGCAGTATTTT. This sequence encodes CASSLLAVNTQYF.

The chain joins TRBV4-1 to TRBJ1-2, with 9 bases aligning to TRBD1. This CDR3 is built from 17 residues. V was clipped by 3 bases and J by 1 base; unmatched bases: 9. Per germline, CDR1 MGHRA and CDR2 YSYEKL. The CDR3: CASSQIIGQGHNYGYTF. The CDR3 DNA follows: TGCGCCAGCAGCCAGATTATCGGACAGGGGCATAACTATGGCTACACCTTC.

About this clone: The sample contains more than one DNA sequence encoding this CDR3. The genes are TRBV19 and TRBJ1-5, with D tentatively TRBD1 (5 bases). This CDR3 contains 15 residues. CDR1 is LNHDA, CDR2 SQIVND, per germline (reference sequence). V dropped 1 base and J dropped 7 bases, with 14 bases sitting between them. The CDR3 loop is CASSIVGGVGQPQHF. In nucleotides, the CDR3 is TGTGCCAGTAGTATAGTTGGAGGGGTGGGGCAGCCCCAGCATTTT.

As regards this clone: This same CDR3 is encoded by further DNA sequences in the sample. The rearrangement links TRBV6-5 to TRBJ1-2, with 7 bases aligning to TRBD1. Per the germline V gene, CDR1 is MNHEY and CDR2 is SVGAGI. The trim removed 0 bases at V and 0 bases at J, leaving 1 base unmatched. The CDR3 is 15 residues long. The CDR3 reads CASSYSGGTNYGYTF. DNA of the CDR3: TGTGCCAGCAGTTACTCAGGGGGCACTAACTATGGCTACACCTTC.

This chain connects TRBV5-4 to TRBJ2-7; 10 bases line up with TRBD2. V lost 4 bases and J lost 4; bases outside the gene matches: 14. Germline CDR1 reads SGHNT; CDR2 reads YYREEE (reference sequence). This CDR3 has 17 amino acids. The CDR3 here is CASSPMPVGTSAYEQYF. CDR3 sequence (DNA): TGTGCCAGCAGCCCTATGCCGGTAGGGACTAGCGCTTACGAGCAGTACTTC. The entire variable domain, with the rest obtained from reference TRBV5-4 and TRBJ2-7, is as follows: ETGVTQSPTHLIKTRGQQVTLRCSSQSGHNTVSWYQQALGQGPQFIFQYYREEENGRGNFPPRFSGLQFPNYSSELNVNALELDDSALYLCASSPMPVGTSAYEQYFGPGTRLTVT.

Notes on this clone: Different DNA sequences within this sample yield the same CDR3. The CDR3 nucleotides read TGTGCCAGCAGGGGGGGAGAAAAACTGTTTTTT. Translating gives CASRGGEKLFF. The chain recombines TRBV6-6 with TRBJ1-4; D may be TRBD1 (5 bases). There are 11 residues in the CDR3. Germline V gives CDR1 MNHNY, CDR2 SVGAGI (reference sequence). Trimming took off 6 bases at V and 8 bases at J, with 7 bases between the two ends.

The V gene is TRBV18, the J gene TRBJ2-3; a weak D match, TRBD2 (5 bases). This CDR3 has 15 amino acids. Germline CDR1 is KGHSH and CDR2 is LQKENI. V gave up 1 base and J gave up 3 bases, with 11 bases separating them. The CDR3: CASSPRGRGTDTQYF. CDR3 DNA sequence: TGTGCCAGCTCACCACGGGGTCGGGGAACAGATACGCAGTATTTT.

The chain employs TRBV28 and TRBJ1-2; D is unclear. From germline, CDR1 is MDHEN and CDR2 SYDVKM. Trimming removed 3 bases from V and 1 base from J, with 6 bases in between. This CDR3 contains 13 residues. Written as DNA, the CDR3 is TGTGCCAGCAGTTTCGACAATAACTATGGCTACACCTTC. This translates into CASSFDNNYGYTF.

V gene TRBV5-1 combines with J gene TRBJ1-2; 9 bases fit TRBD1. The CDR3 has 14 amino acids. Germline-derived CDR1 and CDR2 are SGHRS and YFSETQ. After removal of 5 bases from V and 5 bases from J, the junction contained 7 bases not matched to a gene. The DNA of the CDR3 is TGCGCCAGCAGTACCGGACAGGGGTCATATGGCTACACCTTC. Its protein is CASSTGQGSYGYTF.

The rearrangement uses TRBV30 and TRBJ1-1; D is ambiguous. The CDR3 totals 13 residues. Deletions cut 4 bases from V and 1 base from J, with 10 bases between. The V gene's germline CDR1 is GTSNPN and CDR2 SVGIG (reference sequence). CDR3 region: CAWKPQANTEAFF. The CDR3 DNA reads as TGTGCCTGGAAACCGCAAGCGAACACTGAAGCTTTCTTT.

The rearrangement uses TRBV4-2 and TRBJ2-3, with a tentative D call TRBD2 (7 bases). The germline CDR1 and CDR2 sequences are LGHNA and YNFKEQ. V dropped 4 bases and J dropped 2 bases, with 16 bases sitting between them. The CDR3 is 16 residues long. The CDR3 nucleotides are TGTGCCAGCAGCCCCCGCCCGGCGGGGGCCACAGATACGCAGTATTTT. Translated, it gives CASSPRPAGATDTQYF.

This chain connects TRBV7-8 to TRBJ2-3; D remains unclear. The CDR3 has 12 amino acids. Trimming pared 3 bases from V and 2 bases from J, leaving 3 bases between. Germline assignment: CDR1 SGHVS and CDR2 FQNEAQ. CDR3: CASSFNTDTQYF. CDR3 nucleotides: TGTGCCAGCAGCTTTAACACAGATACGCAGTATTTT.

The J gene is TRBJ2-1, the V gene TRBV5-6; 7 bases are a match to TRBD2. J lost 6 bases, V lost 1 base, and 10 bases had no gene match. The CDR3 length is 16 residues. Germline CDR1 is SGHDT and CDR2 is YYEEEE. CDR3 bases: TGTGCCAGCAGCTTGCGGGGGGTAGTACAAAGCAATGAGCAGTTCTTC. This gives the protein CASSLRGVVQSNEQFF.

This chain links TRBV18 with TRBJ1-4; possibly TRBD1 for D (5 bases). The CDR3 runs to 16 residues. V shed 2 bases and J shed 1 base, with 11 bases lying between them. CDR1 KGHSH and CDR2 LQKENI come from the germline V gene. CDR3 sequence (DNA): TGTGCCAGCTCACCAAAACAAGGGGTAACTAATGAAAAACTGTTTTTT. It translates to CASSPKQGVTNEKLFF.